The 30 T cell receptor beta chains in this list originate from one sample, sequenced in a study of T cells in Graves' hyperthyroidism and ophthalmopathy. What was amplified from RNA transcripts were TCR beta CDR3 regions. HTBI primers were used for first-round RT-PCR of the TCR CDR3. A single record per CDR3 protein comes from TCRdb applying MiXCR to the multiplex PCR reads. This table has under 600,000 distinct CDR3 sequences, about a sixth appearing once. Sequencing was done on a sample of blood. The source of these receptors is a woman in her thirties or forties with Graves' ophthalmopathy.

CDR3 sequence reads: CASTSFGGGTEAFF. The CDR3 region has the DNA TGTGCCAGCACCTCCTTTGGGGGAGGCACTGAAGCTTTCTTT. The gene calls are TRBV12-3 or TRBV12-4 and TRBJ1-1; weak D call: TRBD1 (5 bases). Deletions cut 7 bases from V and 4 bases from J, with 16 bases between. CDR3 length: 14 residues.

This clonotype was counted many times. The chain recombines TRBV28 with TRBJ2-7, with D possibly matching TRBD2 (6 bases). CDR1 and CDR2 (germline): MDHEN, SYDVKM. The CDR3 has 13 residues. Trimming took off 5 bases at V and 6 bases at J, with 14 bases between the two ends. The CDR3 protein is CASSLGSLGEQYF. DNA of the CDR3: TGTGCCAGCAGTCTCGGGAGTTTGGGCGAGCAGTACTTC.

Many counts were recorded for this clonotype. The chain couples TRBV11-2 to TRBJ2-7; tentatively, D is TRBD1 (5 bases). The germline gives CDR1 SGHAT, CDR2 FQNNGV. The CDR3 has 15 amino acids. V was shortened by 0 bases and J by 3 bases, with 12 bases between the two germline ends. The CDR3 protein is CASSLEAGPGYEQYF. The CDR3 coding sequence is TGTGCCAGCAGCTTAGAGGCAGGGCCGGGCTACGAGCAGTACTTC.

The chain carries TRBV20-1 and TRBJ1-1; a weak D match, TRBD1 (6 bases). Germline CDR1 reads DFQATT; CDR2 reads SNEGSKA (reference sequence). The CDR3 extends over 12 amino acids. Trimming removed 5 bases from V and 3 bases from J, with 10 bases in between. The CDR3, as DNA: TGCAGTGCTTTTACAGGGTACACTGAAGCTTTCTTT. Translation gives CSAFTGYTEAFF.

The chain employs TRBV14 and TRBJ2-3; the D gene is possibly TRBD2 (5 bases). Deletions cut 4 bases from V and 7 bases from J, with 12 bases between. Germline CDR1 and CDR2: SGHDN and FVKESK. The CDR3 runs to 13 residues. CDR3 sequence reads: CASSPSQRNTQYF. In DNA form, the CDR3 reads TGTGCCAGCAGCCCTTCACAGCGGAATACGCAGTATTTT.

This clonotype was seen repeatedly, ten times or more. The CDR3 coding sequence is TGTGCCAGCAGCCTGGGCTGGACCGCAACCGTAGTGGAGACCCAGTACTTC. Encoded protein: CASSLGWTATVVETQYF. The V gene is TRBV7-9, the J gene TRBJ2-5, with unresolved D. The CDR3 sequence is 17 residues long. Germline CDR1 is SEHNR and CDR2 is FQNEAQ (reference sequence). Trimming took 5 bases from V and 5 from J, leaving 24 bases between them.

The chain carries TRBV19 and TRBJ1-1; TRBD1 might be the D (5 bases). V lost 4 bases and J 5 bases, leaving 14 bases between the germline ends. Germline loops: CDR1 LNHDA, CDR2 SQIVND (reference sequence). The CDR3 runs 14 residues. CDR3 sequence: CASSTSQVRTEAFF. The CDR3 region has the DNA TGTGCCAGTAGTACCTCACAGGTTCGGACTGAAGCTTTCTTT.

This clonotype was seen only a few times. The chain links TRBV12-3 or TRBV12-4 to TRBJ2-7; D call uncertain. CDR3 size: 15 residues. V dropped 2 bases and J dropped 0 bases, with 11 bases sitting between them. The DNA for the CDR3 is TGTGCCAGCAGTTTACGTTCAGCCAGCTCCTACGAGCAGTACTTC. It encodes CASSLRSASSYEQYF.

Only a few counts were recorded for this clonotype. The V call is TRBV7-6, the J call TRBJ2-5; no clear D gene. The CDR3 loop spans 15 amino acids. V was shortened by 1 base and J by 5 bases, with 14 bases between the two germline ends. The germline CDR1 and CDR2 sequences are SGHVS and FNYEAQ. CDR3 nucleotide sequence: TGTGCCAGCAGCTTAGGGGTAAAACTGCGGGAGACCCAGTACTTC. This codes for CASSLGVKLRETQYF.

The chain has TRBV29-1 and TRBJ1-3; D gene uncertain. Per the germline V gene, CDR1 is SQVTM and CDR2 is ANQGSEA. V was trimmed by 7 bases and J by 3 bases, leaving 13 bases between them. The CDR3 has 13 residues. CDR3 in amino acids: CSGTPVGGNTIYF. Written as DNA, the CDR3 is TGCAGCGGCACACCGGTCGGTGGAAACACCATATATTTT.

The table lists this clonotype with a few counts. The chain has TRBV12-3 or TRBV12-4 and TRBJ2-3; 10 bases fit TRBD1. The CDR3 has 14 residues. The J segment lost 7 bases and the V segment lost 4 bases, leaving 5 bases of the junction unmatched. CDR3 bases: TGTGCCAGCAGTTCGGGGACAGGGGTAAATACGCAGTATTTT. It yields the protein CASSSGTGVNTQYF.

This clonotype was counted at least ten times. The chain recombines TRBV2 with TRBJ2-7; 7 positions match TRBD1. The J segment lost 7 bases and the V segment lost 7 bases, leaving 13 bases of the junction unmatched. The CDR3 length is 14 residues. CDR1 and CDR2 (germline): SNHLY, FYNNEI. This CDR3 is CASTATGLAGEQYF. Here the CDR3 DNA reads TGTGCCAGCACCGCGACAGGGCTAGCAGGGGAGCAGTACTTC. Full variable domain (remainder filled in from reference TRBV2 and TRBJ2-7): EPEVTQTPSHQVTQMGQEVILRCVPISNHLYFYWYRQILGQKVEFLVSFYNNEISEKSEIFDDQFSVERPDGSNFTLKIRSTKLEDSAMYFCASTATGLAGEQYFGPGTRLTVT.

This clonotype showed up many times. The chain recombines TRBV30 with TRBJ2-7; D remains ambiguous. Trimming cost V 2 bases and J 3 bases, with 11 bases left between them. CDR3 length: 13 amino acids. The germline V gene has CDR1 GTSNPN and CDR2 SVGIG (reference sequence). CDR3 residues: CAWSLLSHYEQYF. The CDR3 region has the DNA TGTGCCTGGAGTCTGTTGTCTCACTACGAGCAGTACTTC.

This clonotype has at least ten counts. The chain is built from TRBV18 and TRBJ1-1; D is possibly TRBD1 (5 bases). Per germline, CDR1 KGHSH and CDR2 LQKENI. V was cut by 2 bases and J by 4 bases, with 11 bases left in between. The CDR3 sequence is 14 residues long. In DNA, the CDR3 is TGTGCCAGCTCACCAGGGTGGAGGGGCACTGAAGCTTTCTTT. Residues: CASSPGWRGTEAFF.

The sample holds many counts of this clonotype. The V call is TRBV2, the J call TRBJ2-3; 8 bases agree with TRBD1. Germline V gives CDR1 SNHLY, CDR2 FYNNEI. This CDR3 region has 15 residues. J was trimmed by 3 bases and V by 7 bases; bases with no gene match: 9. CDR3 amino acids: CASTRTGTRTDTQYF. CDR3 DNA sequence: TGTGCCAGCACCAGGACAGGGACAAGGACAGATACGCAGTATTTT.

The table lists this clonotype with a few counts. The gene calls are TRBV18 and TRBJ2-1, with TRBD2 identical over 9 bases. Germline assignment: CDR1 KGHSH and CDR2 LQKENI. V gave up 3 bases and J gave up 6 bases; unmatched junction bases: 6. This CDR3 region has 15 residues. CDR3 DNA sequence: TGTGCCAGCTCACCCGGGACTAGCATGGGCAATGAGCAGTTCTTC. It encodes CASSPGTSMGNEQFF.

This clonotype was picked up many times. The genes are TRBV2 and TRBJ2-7; the D gene is possibly TRBD1 (5 bases). The CDR3 length is 13 residues. The germline V gene has CDR1 SNHLY and CDR2 FYNNEI. V was cut by 6 bases and J by 2 bases, with 11 bases left in between. CDR3 residues: CASSKDRAYEQYF. The CDR3 coding sequence is TGTGCCAGCAGCAAAGACAGAGCCTACGAGCAGTACTTC.

This clonotype was counted many times. The V gene is TRBV2, the J gene TRBJ2-3; 10 bases are a match to TRBD2. V lost 4 bases to trimming and J lost 0 bases; unmatched junction nucleotides: 7. Per the germline V gene, CDR1 is SNHLY and CDR2 is FYNNEI. CDR3 length: 17 residues. The CDR3 DNA reads as TGTGCCAGCAGTGGAAAAGGACTAGCGGCAAGCACAGATACGCAGTATTTT. Protein: CASSGKGLAASTDTQYF.

The genes are TRBV19 and TRBJ1-2; 8 positions agree with TRBD1. V trimming: 3 bases; J trimming: 8 bases; junction bases outside the gene matches: 5. The CDR3 contains 13 residues. The germline gives CDR1 LNHDA, CDR2 SQIVND (reference sequence). For the CDR3, the DNA is TGTGCCAGTAGTATGGACAGGGAATTCGGCTACACCTTC. This encodes CASSMDREFGYTF.

This chain joins TRBV28 and TRBJ1-6; D gene unclear. Germline CDR1 MDHEN, CDR2 SYDVKM. V was clipped by 11 bases and J by 5 bases, with 13 bases between them. The CDR3 spans 13 residues. CDR3 amino acids: CAGRVSHNSPLHF. The CDR3 DNA reads as TGTGCCGGCCGGGTCAGTCATAATTCACCCCTCCACTTT. Supplemented by reference TRBV28 and TRBJ1-6, the full variable domain reads DVKVTQSSRYLVKRTGEKVFLECVQDMDHENMFWYRQDPGLGLRLIYFSYDVKMKEKGDIPEGYSVSREKKERFSLILESASTNQTSMYLCAGRVSHNSPLHFGNGTRLTVT.

This clonotype has ten or more counts. The chain has TRBV30 and TRBJ1-2; possibly TRBD1 for D (5 bases). The V gene lost 3 bases and the J gene lost 5 bases, with 16 bases spanning the gap. The CDR3 contains 14 residues. Germline V lookup: CDR1 GTSNPN, CDR2 SVGIG (reference sequence). In DNA form, the CDR3 reads TGTGCCTGGAGATCCGACAGCAACTCGTATGGCTACACCTTC. Its protein is CAWRSDSNSYGYTF.

This clonotype has just a few counts. The chain carries TRBV18 and TRBJ1-1; the D is unclear. V lost 2 bases to trimming and J lost 4 bases, with 17 bases between them. This CDR3 is built from 16 residues. The germline CDR1 and CDR2 sequences are KGHSH and LQKENI. CDR3 protein: CASSPYTAAKVTEAFF. The CDR3 DNA is TGTGCCAGCTCACCATATACGGCGGCTAAGGTCACTGAAGCTTTCTTT.

This clonotype was seen repeatedly, ten times or more. CDR3 DNA: TGTGCCAGCAGCCACCCGTCAAGGATCGCTGAAGCTTTCTTT. Protein: CASSHPSRIAEAFF. The rearrangement joins TRBV11-2 to TRBJ1-1; no clear D. CDR3 length equals 14 residues. From germline, CDR1 is SGHAT and CDR2 FQNNGV. Trimming left V 5 bases short and J 6 bases short, with 16 bases between.

This clonotype was found many times. V gene TRBV20-1 combines with J gene TRBJ2-1; 8 bases are shared with TRBD2. Germline V CDR1 and CDR2: DFQATT, SNEGSKA (reference sequence). The CDR3 runs to 14 residues. Unmatched junction bases numbered 10, after V lost 4 bases and J lost 8 bases. The CDR3 region has the DNA TGCAGTGCTAAACCGGGACTAGGAGGAGATGAGCAGTTCTTC. This sequence encodes CSAKPGLGGDEQFF.

The chain combines TRBV20-1 with TRBJ2-5, with a possible D match to TRBD2 (7 bases). Trimming removed 5 bases at V and 6 bases at J, with 16 bases between. The V gene's germline CDR1 is DFQATT and CDR2 SNEGSKA (reference sequence). The CDR3 loop spans 13 amino acids. CDR3: CSAEWGGGKTQYF. DNA for the CDR3: TGCAGTGCTGAGTGGGGGGGCGGGAAGACCCAGTACTTC.

The chain couples TRBV7-9 to TRBJ1-1, with no clear D. This CDR3 contains 11 residues. Germline-derived CDR1 and CDR2 are SEHNR and FQNEAQ (reference sequence). Trimming shortened V by 0 bases and J by 10 bases, and 6 bases separated the two germline ends. The chain's CDR3 is CASSLAGGAFF. The CDR3 bases are TGTGCCAGCAGCTTAGCAGGTGGAGCTTTCTTT.

This clonotype was recorded at least ten times. The genes are TRBV20-1 and TRBJ2-3; TRBD1 is a possible D gene (5 bases). Germline V gene sequence: CDR1 DFQATT, CDR2 SNEGSKA (reference sequence). V dropped 6 bases and J dropped 3 bases, with 7 bases sitting between them. This CDR3 spans 11 amino acids. The CDR3 sequence is CSAGVTDTQYF. The CDR3 nucleotides are TGCAGTGCAGGGGTTACAGATACGCAGTATTTT.

The chain carries TRBV10-3 and TRBJ1-4, with 11 bases identical to TRBD1. Losses at the gene ends were 5 bases for V and 8 bases for J; bases not matched to a gene: 4. The CDR3 contains 14 residues. In germline, CDR1 is ENHRY, CDR2 SYGVKD. As DNA, the CDR3 is TGTGCCATCAGTCGGGACAGGGGGGAGGAAAAACTGTTTTTT. Its protein product is CAISRDRGEEKLFF.

The V call is TRBV4-1, the J call TRBJ1-2; D uncertain. Germline loops: CDR1 MGHRA, CDR2 YSYEKL. This CDR3 region has 14 residues. V was shortened by 3 bases and J by 7 bases, with 15 bases between the two germline ends. The CDR3 DNA reads as TGCGCCAGCAGCCAGACTGAAGGGAGTACTGGCTACACCTTC. Its protein product is CASSQTEGSTGYTF.

This clonotype came up a few times. The CDR3 end shows no conserved phenylalanine or tryptophan, and so a read error is likely. The chain has TRBV6-1 and TRBJ2-1; tentatively, D is TRBD2 (6 bases). This CDR3 region has 16 residues. V was clipped by 3 bases and J by 5 bases, with 17 bases between them. In germline, CDR1 is MNHNS, CDR2 SASEGT. The CDR3 bases are TGTGCCAGCAGTGATGGGCGGGGCCGAGGGCACAATGAGCAGTTCCTC. Translated: CASSDGRGRGHNEQFL.